This is a list of T cell receptor beta chains from one sample in a study of T-cell reconstitution after alpha-beta-depleted transplantation in children. TCRdb called the PCR reads again in MiXCR, with one record for every CDR3 protein. The data show roughly 100,000 distinct CDR3 sequences, 7.5% to 9.5% seen once. Source: PBMCs, taken before TCRalphabeta/CD19-depleted stem cell transplant. The source of these receptors is a boy between 2 and 15 years old with acute lymphoblastic leukemia, due to receive a stem cell transplant. CDR3s include the opening cysteine and the closing phenylalanine or tryptophan. D genes are given only for firm matches. Expanded clones are given a class, and other clones once, few, many or no size at all.

>-|TRBV5-1|TRBJ2-2|-
TGCGCCAGCACTCCCGACACGAACACCGGGGAGCTGTTTTTT
CASTPDTNTGELFF
>many|TRBV12-3/TRBV12-4|TRBJ1-4|-
TGTGCCAGCAGTTTAGATGAAAAACTGTTTTTT
CASSLDEKLFF
>-|TRBV7-2|TRBJ1-1|-
TGTGCCAGCAGTAGGAGTACCACTGAAGCTTTCTTT
CASSRSTTEAFF
>many|TRBV6-1|TRBJ2-1|-
TGTGCCAGCAGTGAAATGGGGGGGGCTTACAATGAGCAGTTCTTC
CASSEMGGAYNEQFF
>many|TRBV7-2|TRBJ2-3|-
TGTGCCAGCAGCCCCCAGGTCACAGATACGCAGTATTTT
CASSPQVTDTQYF
>-|TRBV11-2|TRBJ2-2|-
TGTGCCAGCAGCTTAGAAGGGGCTGTTTCCGGGGAGCTGTTTTTT
CASSLEGAVSGELFF
>few|TRBV7-8|TRBJ2-3|TRBD1
TGTGCCAGCAGCACTGGGACAGGGGCAGATACGCAGTATTTT
CASSTGTGADTQYF
>few|TRBV9|TRBJ2-7|TRBD1
TGTGCCAGCAGCGTGTCCGGGACAGGCCTCTACGAGCAGTACTTC
CASSVSGTGLYEQYF
>many|TRBV12-3/TRBV12-4|TRBJ2-6|TRBD1
TGTGCCAGCAGTTTAGCAGGGGGCACTGGGGCCAACGTCCTGACTTTC
CASSLAGGTGANVLTF
>few|TRBV20-1|TRBJ2-5|TRBD2
TGCAGTGCAAGACTAGCGGGGGGCCAGGCAGAGACCCAGTACTTC
CSARLAGGQAETQYF
>many|TRBV5-1|TRBJ2-7|-
TGCGCCAGCAGCGCGGACCCAAGGACCTACGAGCAGTACTTC
CASSADPRTYEQYF
>few|TRBV5-1|TRBJ1-3|-
TGCGCCAGCAGCTTGAATGTGATCTTCTCTGGAAACACCATATATTTT
CASSLNVIFSGNTIYF
>few|TRBV12-3/TRBV12-4|TRBJ2-5|TRBD2
TGTGCCAGCAGTGGGACCCAGGGAGGGCAAGAGACCCAGTACTTC
CASSGTQGGQETQYF
>-|TRBV15|TRBJ2-2|-
TGTGCCACCAGCTTACACAGTGCGAACACCGGGGAGCTGTTTTTT
CATSLHSANTGELFF
>few|TRBV20-1|TRBJ2-4|-
TGCAGTGCCCCACCTGGACCCCGGGCCGGGAACATTCAGTACTTC
CSAPPGPRAGNIQYF
>many|TRBV5-6|TRBJ2-2|-
TGTGCCAGCAGCACAGGGTTGCAGAACACCGGGGAGCTGTTTTTT
CASSTGLQNTGELFF
>few|TRBV19|TRBJ1-5|TRBD1
TGTGCCAGTAGCGCGACAGGGGAAGTACCTATGCATCAGCCCCAGCATTTT
CASSATGEVPMHQPQHF
>-|TRBV3-1|TRBJ2-1|TRBD2
TGTGCCAGCAGCGCCGCGGCGGGGGGTCACAATGAGCAGTTCTTC
CASSAAAGGHNEQFF
>-|TRBV3-1|TRBJ1-2|-
TGTGCCAGCAGCCTACGAGACAGGTCCTATGGCTACACCTTC
CASSLRDRSYGYTF
>-|TRBV7-2|TRBJ2-3|TRBD2
TGTGCCAGCAGCACGGGGGGGACTAGCGGGGTCACAGATACGCAGTATTTT
CASSTGGTSGVTDTQYF
>many|TRBV5-6|TRBJ2-1|-
TGTGCCAGCAGCTTGGACAATGAGCAGTTCTTC
CASSLDNEQFF
>many|TRBV11-2|TRBJ2-2|TRBD2
TGTGCCAGCAGCGCGAGGACTAGCGGGGGGGCCGGGGAGCTGTTTTTT
CASSARTSGGAGELFF
>-|TRBV20-1|TRBJ1-2|-
TGCAGTGCCTCCGGGACACAAGCTAACTATGGCTACACCTTC
CSASGTQANYGYTF
>-|TRBV7-9|TRBJ1-1|TRBD1
TGTGCCAGCAGCTGGGGACAGCTCATGAACACTGAAGCTTTCTTT
CASSWGQLMNTEAFF
>-|TRBV12-3/TRBV12-4|TRBJ1-3|-
TGTGCCAGCAGGGATGCGGGGTTAGGAAACACCATATATTTT
CASRDAGLGNTIYF
>many|TRBV5-1|TRBJ2-2|TRBD2
TGCGCCAGCAGCTTGGTCCAGGGAGGGACCGGGGAGCTGTTTTTT
CASSLVQGGTGELFF
>-|TRBV5-1|TRBJ2-3|-
TGCGCCAGCAGCCTTAGAGGGGGGGCAGGCACAGATACGCAGTATTTT
CASSLRGGAGTDTQYF
>medium-sized|TRBV3-1|TRBJ2-3|-
TGTGCCAGCAGCCAAGATTGGGGAGATTCAGGGACGCAGTATTTT
CASSQDWGDSGTQYF
>few|TRBV7-9|TRBJ2-3|-
TGTGCCAGCAGCTTAGGGACAGCTAGCACAGATACGCAGTATTTT
CASSLGTASTDTQYF
>many|TRBV5-1|TRBJ1-1|TRBD1
TGCGCCAGCAGCCCCCAAGGGGGACAGGAAGCTTTCTTT
CASSPQGGQEAFF
>many|TRBV21-1|TRBJ2-2|-
TGTGCCAGCAGCAAAGACGAGCGGGGGGACACCGGGGAGCTGTTTTTT
CASSKDERGDTGELFF
>many|TRBV3-1|TRBJ2-2|-
TGTGCCAGCAGCCGCTTGAGGAACACCGGGGAGCTGTTTTTT
CASSRLRNTGELFF
>-|TRBV7-9|TRBJ1-2|-
TGTGCCAGCAGCCTGGGTCTAAACTATGGCTACACCTTC
CASSLGLNYGYTF